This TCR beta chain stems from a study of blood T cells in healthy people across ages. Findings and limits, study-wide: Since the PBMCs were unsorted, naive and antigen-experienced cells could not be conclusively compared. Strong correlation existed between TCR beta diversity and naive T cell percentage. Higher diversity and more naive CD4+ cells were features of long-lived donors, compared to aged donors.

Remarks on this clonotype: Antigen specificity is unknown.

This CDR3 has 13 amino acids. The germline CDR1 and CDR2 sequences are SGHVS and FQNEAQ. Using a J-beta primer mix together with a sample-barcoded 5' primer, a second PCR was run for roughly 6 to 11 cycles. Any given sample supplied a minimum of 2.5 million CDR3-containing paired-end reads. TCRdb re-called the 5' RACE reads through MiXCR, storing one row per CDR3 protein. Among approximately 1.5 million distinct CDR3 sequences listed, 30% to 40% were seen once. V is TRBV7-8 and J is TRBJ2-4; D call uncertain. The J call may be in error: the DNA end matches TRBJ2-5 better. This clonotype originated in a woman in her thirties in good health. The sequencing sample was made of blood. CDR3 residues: CASSLVWRETQYF. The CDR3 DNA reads TGTGCCAGCAGCTTAGTGTGGCGCGAGACCCAGTACTTC.